This T cell receptor (beta chain) came from a study of blood T cell repertoires in COVID-19. Overall study context: T cells, B-cell-depleted T cells, or PBMCs provided the cDNA or gDNA that served as material.

The protocol was immunoSEQ multiplex PCR, while the TCRdb copy is restricted to in-frame clones and leaves out a portion. The sample shows approximately 250,000 clones, around 86% of them seen only once. The CDR3 consists of 16 residues. Trimming shortened V by 5 bases and J by 0 bases, and 14 bases separated the two germline ends. Per the germline V gene, CDR1 is SGHNT and CDR2 is YENEEA. The V gene is TRBV11-3, the J gene TRBJ1-5; possible D gene TRBD1, 6 bases. The origin of this receptor is an older woman who had recovered from COVID-19. The specimen was peripheral blood. Here the CDR3 DNA reads TGTGCCAGCAGCCCCCCTCCAGGGGTTAGCAATCAGCCCCAGCATTTT. Translation: CASSPPPGVSNQPQHF. Full variable domain (remainder filled in from reference TRBV11-3 and TRBJ1-5): EAGVVQSPRYKIIEKKQPVAFWCNPISGHNTLYWYLQNLGQGPELLIRYENEEAVDDSQLPKDRFSAERLKGVDSTLKIQPAELGDSAVYLCASSPPPGVSNQPQHFGDGTRLSIL.